This T cell receptor beta chain was documented in a study of CD8+ T cells in alopecia areata. A few counts support this clone. The antigen is undetermined. Treatment described: oral pan-JAK inhibitor, 5-10 mg twice daily. CD4+ and CD8+ T cells were sorted from PBMCs. Study conclusions and caveats: Tofacitinib significantly decreased scalp clonality and expanded CD8+ clones among top 100. With one nonresponder, baseline CD8+ expansion's link to response remains uncertain.

Following extraction, RNA underwent reverse transcription to cDNA, which served as the sequencing template. Here immunoSEQ multiplex PCR was the method, and the copy in TCRdb shows in-frame clones only, minus some. This table holds about 210,000 clones, 64% found once. The sequence derives from a human donor with alopecia areata. Sequenced here: CD4+ T cells sorted from blood, sampled at week 4, from a patient treated with tofacitinib.

The CDR3 loop reads CASRPTVGNQPQHF. CDR3 DNA: TGTGCCAGCAGGCCGACAGTTGGAAATCAGCCCCAGCATTTT. The rearrangement joins TRBV2 to TRBJ1-5; tentative D call: TRBD1 (5 bases). The CDR3 has 14 amino acids. The germline V and J ends were trimmed by 6 bases and 4 bases, with 13 bases remaining between them. Germline-derived CDR1 and CDR2 are SNHLY and FYNNEI.